The 18 T cell receptor beta chains listed next were all sequenced from one sample in a study of blood T cells in healthy people across ages (dated by TCRdb to between 2014 and 2016). Library prep was done by 5' RACE. Instrument used: Illumina HiSeq 2500. A second PCR of about 6 to 11 cycles was run with a J-beta primer mix and a sample-barcoded 5' primer. TCRdb reanalyzed the raw reads on its own, using fastp at Q25 for trimming and MiXCR for clone calling, and kept in-frame beta chains. Merged by CDR3 protein, the rows form single entries marked with the most common genes and DNA. The sample profile shows around 850,000 distinct CDR3 sequences; 36% of them were found once. The leading ten clones occupy under 15% of the sample. The specimen was blood. The receptors originated from a man younger than 35 in good health.

This clonotype was counted at least ten times. The chain carries TRBV16 and TRBJ2-1, with 8 nucleotides matching TRBD1. Germline CDR1 is KGHSY and CDR2 is FQNENV. The CDR3 spans 14 residues. V shed 4 bases, J shed 8 bases, and the junction held 7 bases outside the gene matches. CDR3 sequence (DNA): TGTGCCAGCAGCCCCGACAGGGGCTCGTATGAGCAGTTCTTC. As protein: CASSPDRGSYEQFF. Full variable domain (rest looked up from reference TRBV16 and TRBJ2-1): GEEVAQTPKHLVRGEGQKAKLYCAPIKGHSYVFWYQQVLKNEFKFLISFQNENVFDETGMPKERFSAKCLPNSPCSLEIQATKLEDSAVYFCASSPDRGSYEQFFGPGTRLTVL.

This clonotype was seen only a few times. J is TRBJ2-5 and V is TRBV12-3 or TRBV12-4; either TRBD1 or TRBD2 may supply D (6 bases each). The CDR3 covers 15 residues. Trimming took off 7 bases at V and 5 bases at J, with 20 bases between the two ends. CDR3: CASTLVLGGLETQYF. The CDR3 DNA sequence: TGTGCCAGCACTCTTGTCCTCGGGGGCTTGGAGACCCAGTACTTC.

CDR3 loop: CSVDGGGARETQYF. The DNA for the CDR3 is TGCAGCGTTGACGGCGGGGGGGCTCGGGAGACCCAGTACTTC. This chain connects TRBV29-1 to TRBJ2-5; 9 bases fit TRBD2. CDR1 SQVTM and CDR2 ANQGSEA come from the germline V gene. The V and J ends lost 3 bases and 5 bases, in that order; junction bases with no gene match: 7. The length of the CDR3 is 14 residues.

This clonotype turned up a few times. The genes are TRBV7-8 and TRBJ2-5, with a weak D call TRBD2 (5 bases). The V and J ends lost 5 bases and 0 bases respectively, with 13 bases between them. Germline CDR1 SGHVS, CDR2 FQNEAQ. The CDR3 sequence is 15 residues long. The DNA of the CDR3 is TGTGCCAGCAGCGCCGCGGGCCGATACCAAGAGACCCAGTACTTC. Protein product: CASSAAGRYQETQYF.

The genes are TRBV5-1 and TRBJ2-1; TRBD2 aligns across 14 bases. The length of the CDR3 is 15 residues. V gave up 3 bases and J gave up 7 bases; unmatched junction bases: 3. Germline V lookup: CDR1 SGHRS, CDR2 YFSETQ. CDR3 sequence (DNA): TGCGCCAGCAGCTCGGGACTAGCGGGGGAGAATGAGCAGTTCTTC. The encoded protein is CASSSGLAGENEQFF. Full variable domain (remainder filled in from reference TRBV5-1 and TRBJ2-1): KAGVTQTPRYLIKTRGQQVTLSCSPISGHRSVSWYQQTPGQGLQFLFEYFSETQRNKGNFPGRFSGRQFSNSRSEMNVSTLELGDSALYLCASSSGLAGENEQFFGPGTRLTVL.

The CDR3 sequence: CASSLGGLAPIGTDTQYF. The CDR3, as DNA: TGTGCCAGCAGCTTAGGAGGACTAGCGCCAATAGGCACAGATACGCAGTATTTT. The genes are TRBV7-6 and TRBJ2-3, with 9 positions matching TRBD2. This CDR3 is 18 amino acids long. The ends lost 1 base at V and 1 base at J; junction bases unmatched: 9. CDR1 and CDR2 from the germline V gene are SGHVS and FNYEAQ.

Only one count was recorded for this clonotype. The gene calls are TRBV13 and TRBJ1-2; D perhaps matches TRBD1 (5 bases). CDR3 length: 15 amino acids. V lost 7 bases and J 5 bases, leaving 20 bases between the germline ends. The germline V gene has CDR1 PRHDT and CDR2 FYEKMQ (reference sequence). CDR3 bases: TGTGCCAGCACAAGGGAGGGGCAGGCCCTTTATGGCTACACCTTC. As protein: CASTREGQALYGYTF.

The chain joins TRBV12-3 or TRBV12-4 to TRBJ1-5; D unresolved. The CDR3 totals 16 residues. The V end was cut by 1 base, the J end by 1 base, with 11 bases between. CDR3 amino acids: CASSLGAGVSNQPQHF. In DNA form, the CDR3 reads TGTGCCAGCAGTTTAGGGGCCGGGGTCAGCAATCAGCCCCAGCATTTT.

This chain connects TRBV12-3 or TRBV12-4 to TRBJ2-1; either TRBD1 or TRBD2 may fit D (5 bases each). The CDR3 is made up of 16 amino acids. Trimming cost V 1 base and J 7 bases, with 17 bases left between them. DNA of the CDR3: TGTGCCAGCAGTTTAGTGGGGGTGCAGTCTGGGAATGAGCAGTTCTTC. This encodes CASSLVGVQSGNEQFF.

The V call is TRBV2, the J call TRBJ2-7; TRBD1 agrees at 10 bases. Trimming at V came to 8 bases and at J to 5 bases, leaving 9 bases not matched to a gene. The CDR3 length is 14 residues. Germline CDR1 SNHLY, CDR2 FYNNEI. The CDR3 bases are TGTGCCAGCGGGGATGTGACAGGGGGCCACGAGCAGTACTTC. Translation gives CASGDVTGGHEQYF.

About this clonotype: The CDR3 does not close with the conserved phenylalanine or tryptophan, likely indicating a read error. The J gene is TRBJ2-7, the V gene TRBV3-1, with 9 bases that match TRBD1. Germline V lookup: CDR1 LGHDT, CDR2 YNNKEL (reference sequence). After removal of 1 base from V and 2 bases from J, the junction contained 0 bases not matched to a gene. The CDR3 contains 14 residues. CDR3 protein: CASSQGTGAYEQYC. The CDR3 DNA is TGTGCCAGCAGCCAAGGGACAGGGGCCTACGAGCAGTACTGC.

This clonotype was recorded a few times. The chain carries TRBV12-3 or TRBV12-4 and TRBJ2-5; D gene uncertain. Trimming left V 6 bases short and J 1 base short, with 15 bases between. CDR3 length: 15 amino acids. CDR3 residues: CASREWASPQETQYF. CDR3 coding DNA: TGTGCCAGCAGGGAGTGGGCAAGTCCCCAAGAGACCCAGTACTTC.

The CDR3 region is CASSLGEGQRETQYF. CDR3 nucleotides: TGTGCCAGCAGCTTGGGAGAGGGACAGAGGGAGACCCAGTACTTC. V usage is TRBV5-5 and J usage is TRBJ2-7; 7 bases agree with TRBD1. The assigned J gene may be wrong: the sequence end matches TRBJ2-5 better. The CDR3 runs 15 residues. The V gene's germline CDR1 is SGHKS and CDR2 YYEKEE (reference sequence).

This clonotype was detected a few times. Here the CDR3 DNA reads TGCAGTGCTAGAGTTAACCAAGGGGTCCCTAGGGAAAAACTGTTTTTT. The encoded protein is CSARVNQGVPREKLFF. J is TRBJ1-4 and V is TRBV20-1; D is possibly TRBD1 (5 bases). V lost 1 base to trimming and J lost 8 bases, with 20 bases between them. CDR1 is DFQATT, CDR2 SNEGSKA, per germline (reference sequence). The CDR3 sequence is 16 residues long.

The rearrangement links TRBV12-5 to TRBJ1-5; D not certain. This CDR3 is 12 amino acids long. Germline values: CDR1 LGHNT, CDR2 FRNRAP. The V and J ends lost 7 bases and 4 bases respectively, with 8 bases between them. CDR3 DNA: TGTGCTAGTGCAAGGGTTAATCAGCCCCAGCATTTT. It translates to CASARVNQPQHF.

A few counts support this clonotype. The chain combines TRBV5-1 with TRBJ2-5; D might be TRBD1 or TRBD2, each matching 5 bases. Trimming took 6 bases from V and 5 from J, leaving 17 bases between them. This CDR3 contains 14 residues. Per the germline V gene, CDR1 is SGHRS and CDR2 is YFSETQ. The CDR3 sequence is CASTLGTVEETQYF. In DNA, the CDR3 is TGCGCCAGCACCCTAGGGACGGTAGAGGAGACCCAGTACTTC. The variable domain in full, completed from reference TRBV5-1 and TRBJ2-5, reads KAGVTQTPRYLIKTRGQQVTLSCSPISGHRSVSWYQQTPGQGLQFLFEYFSETQRNKGNFPGRFSGRQFSNSRSEMNVSTLELGDSALYLCASTLGTVEETQYFGPGTRLLVL.

This clonotype was seen only a few times. J is TRBJ1-4 and V is TRBV29-1; D remains ambiguous. Germline V gives CDR1 SQVTM, CDR2 ANQGSEA. Trimming shortened V by 3 bases and J by 7 bases, and 15 bases separated the two germline ends. The CDR3 is made up of 14 amino acids. CDR3 protein: CSVDVSPPFEKLFF. Written as DNA, the CDR3 is TGCAGCGTTGACGTCAGTCCTCCGTTTGAAAAACTGTTTTTT.

V is TRBV12-3 or TRBV12-4 and J is TRBJ2-3; maybe TRBD1 (5 bases). CDR3 size: 15 residues. V lost 6 bases to trimming and J lost 5 bases, with 18 bases between them. The CDR3 region has the DNA TGTGCCAGCAGCCTAAGGGGTCCGCCTGGAGATACGCAGTATTTT. This sequence encodes CASSLRGPPGDTQYF.